These 4 T cell receptor beta chains came from one sample sequenced in a study of Graves' ophthalmopathy and Graves' hyperthyroidism. Researchers took RNA transcripts and amplified TCR beta CDR3 regions from them. Amplification began with first-round RT-PCR using HTBI primers, then second-round multiplex PCR was performed. TCRdb analysed the multiplex PCR reads with MiXCR anew, one entry per CDR3 protein. The sample carries about 210,000 distinct CDR3 sequences, under 30% recorded once. Source material: peripheral blood. These receptors originate from a man aged 50-59 years with Graves' ophthalmopathy.

The chain links TRBV6-1 to TRBJ2-5; 7 positions match TRBD2. The germline gives CDR1 MNHNS, CDR2 SASEGT. The CDR3 spans 15 residues. Trimming at V came to 6 bases and at J to 5 bases, leaving 12 bases not matched to a gene. CDR3 nucleotides: TGTGCCAGCAGCTCTTCCGGACTAGTGTTGGAGACCCAGTACTTC. This gives the protein CASSSSGLVLETQYF.

There are many counts of this clonotype. This chain connects TRBV12-3 or TRBV12-4 to TRBJ2-2, with unresolved D. This CDR3 has 14 amino acids. Deletions cut 8 bases from V and 0 bases from J, with 10 bases between. CDR3 sequence (DNA): TGTGCCAGCCAGCAGGCGGCGAACACCGGGGAGCTGTTTTTT. It yields the protein CASQQAANTGELFF.

This clonotype was counted ten times or more. The chain links TRBV19 to TRBJ1-5, with D hard to call. The germline V and J ends were trimmed by 3 bases and 0 bases, with 6 bases remaining between them. CDR1 is LNHDA, CDR2 SQIVND, per germline (reference sequence). The CDR3 consists of 14 residues. CDR3 residues: CASSIGYSNQPQHF. The CDR3, as DNA: TGTGCCAGTAGTATTGGTTATAGCAATCAGCCCCAGCATTTT.

This clonotype was seen more than once but under ten times. The V gene is TRBV13, the J gene TRBJ2-7; 11 positions match TRBD2. The CDR3 has 15 residues. CDR1 and CDR2 (germline): PRHDT, FYEKMQ (reference sequence). With V trimmed by 5 bases and J by 2 bases, 5 bases remained unmatched. CDR3 region: CASSRTSGRPYEQYF. CDR3 nucleotides: TGTGCCAGCAGCCGGACTAGCGGGCGACCCTACGAGCAGTACTTC.